This T cell receptor (beta chain) was identified during a study of blood T cell repertoires in COVID-19. Study in general: Researchers got acute and convalescent COVID-19 samples from the United States, Italy and Spain. In each case, the material was cDNA or gDNA derived from T cells, B-cell-depleted T cells, or PBMCs.

CDR3 size: 14 residues. CDR1 is SGHTA, CDR2 FQGNSA, per germline. With 1 base removed from V and 4 bases from J, the gap between germline ends came to 10 bases. How the authors handled the data: Amplification from reference gene primers served as the basis for estimated nucleated cell counts. The protocol was immunoSEQ multiplex PCR, while the TCRdb copy is restricted to in-frame clones and leaves out a portion. V and J calls and clone size come straight from that table; D and trimming were deduced from the DNA. Here the sample spans tens of thousands of clones, under 90% being singletons. Material: peripheral blood. This clonotype originated in a man between 65 and 85 years old with acute or convalescent COVID-19. The chain has TRBV7-2 and TRBJ1-2; D remains unclear. For the CDR3, the DNA is TGTGCCAGCAGCTTAGAGACCGGACTCTATGGCTACACCTTC. It translates to CASSLETGLYGYTF.